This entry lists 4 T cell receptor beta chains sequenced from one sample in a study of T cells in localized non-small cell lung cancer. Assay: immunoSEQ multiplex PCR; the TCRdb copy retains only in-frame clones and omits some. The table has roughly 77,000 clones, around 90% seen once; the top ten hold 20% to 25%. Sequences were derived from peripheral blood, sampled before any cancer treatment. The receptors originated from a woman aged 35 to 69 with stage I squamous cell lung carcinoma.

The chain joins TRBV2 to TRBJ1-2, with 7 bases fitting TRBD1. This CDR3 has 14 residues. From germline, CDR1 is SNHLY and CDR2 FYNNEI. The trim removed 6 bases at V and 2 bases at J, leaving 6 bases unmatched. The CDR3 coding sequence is TGTGCCAGCAGCAGAGAGGGGGCCAACTATGGCTACACCTTC. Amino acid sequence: CASSREGANYGYTF.

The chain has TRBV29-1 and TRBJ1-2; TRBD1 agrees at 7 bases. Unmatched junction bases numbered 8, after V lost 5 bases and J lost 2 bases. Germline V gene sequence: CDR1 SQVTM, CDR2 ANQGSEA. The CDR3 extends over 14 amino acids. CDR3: CSVFAGDRNYGYTF. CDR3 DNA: TGCAGCGTTTTTGCCGGGGACAGAAACTATGGCTACACCTTC.

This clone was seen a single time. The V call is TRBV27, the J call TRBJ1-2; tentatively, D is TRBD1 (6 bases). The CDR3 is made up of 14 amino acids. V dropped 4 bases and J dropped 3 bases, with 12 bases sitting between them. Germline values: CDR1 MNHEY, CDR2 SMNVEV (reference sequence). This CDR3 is CASSWYRDYYGYTF. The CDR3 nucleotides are TGTGCCAGCAGTTGGTACAGGGATTACTATGGCTACACCTTC.

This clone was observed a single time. Here the CDR3 reads CASSFTSGGAYEQFF. The CDR3 region has the DNA TGTGCCAGCAGTTTTACTAGCGGGGGGGCCTATGAGCAGTTCTTC. The rearrangement joins TRBV6-5 to TRBJ2-1, with 13 bases identical to TRBD2. This CDR3 region has 15 residues. Trimming removed 4 bases from V and 8 bases from J; junction bases left unmatched: 5. In germline, CDR1 is MNHEY, CDR2 SVGAGI.